This is a list of T cell receptor beta chains from one sample in a study of cytomegalovirus exposure and HLA in healthy donors. The protocol was immunoSEQ multiplex PCR, while the TCRdb copy is restricted to in-frame clones and leaves out a portion. The sample has tens of thousands of clones; about 75% are singletons. The sample was PBMCs. The receptors originated from a man aged 55-75 years in good health and CMV-seropositive. Each CDR3 is given with its conserved first and last residue. The order of the fields is D gene, clone size, J gene, V gene, CDR3 protein, CDR3 DNA. The D gene is left open where the match is weak. The listing skips clone size in some rows; elsewhere it reads once, few, many or a size class.

d_call: -; clone_size: -; j_call: TRBJ2-3; v_call: TRBV6-6; cdr3_aa: CASSLAGTQYF; cdr3_nt: TGTGCCAGCAGCCTAGCCGGTACGCAGTATTTT
d_call: TRBD1; clone_size: -; j_call: TRBJ1-5; v_call: TRBV7-2; cdr3_aa: CASSLDRGFNQPQHF; cdr3_nt: TGTGCCAGCAGCTTAGACAGGGGCTTCAATCAGCCCCAGCATTTT
d_call: -; clone_size: -; j_call: TRBJ2-1; v_call: TRBV9; cdr3_aa: CASSVGPINNEQFF; cdr3_nt: TGTGCCAGCAGCGTAGGGCCGATCAACAATGAGCAGTTCTTC
d_call: -; clone_size: -; j_call: TRBJ2-7; v_call: TRBV2; cdr3_aa: CASRLQGVTYEQYF; cdr3_nt: TGTGCCAGCAGGCTACAGGGTGTTACCTACGAGCAGTACTTC
d_call: TRBD1; clone_size: -; j_call: TRBJ1-4; v_call: TRBV7-9; cdr3_aa: CSSSAGTGGGTNEKLFF; cdr3_nt: TGTTCCAGCAGCGCCGGGACAGGGGGAGGTACTAATGAAAAACTGTTTTTT
d_call: TRBD1; clone_size: -; j_call: TRBJ1-2; v_call: TRBV5-1; cdr3_aa: CASSLAGTGDRYGYTF; cdr3_nt: TGCGCCAGCAGCTTGGCCGGGACAGGGGATCGCTATGGCTACACCTTC
d_call: -; clone_size: -; j_call: TRBJ1-5; v_call: TRBV19; cdr3_aa: CASSTRGTQYSNQPQHF; cdr3_nt: TGTGCCAGTAGTACCCGTGGGACACAGTATAGCAATCAGCCCCAGCATTTT
d_call: -; clone_size: -; j_call: TRBJ1-2; v_call: TRBV19; cdr3_aa: CASSIEGYGYTF; cdr3_nt: TGTGCCAGTAGCATCGAGGGATATGGCTACACCTTC
d_call: -; clone_size: -; j_call: TRBJ2-7; v_call: TRBV9; cdr3_aa: CASSVADTSSYEQYF; cdr3_nt: TGTGCCAGCAGCGTAGCAGATACTAGCTCCTACGAGCAGTACTTC
d_call: -; clone_size: -; j_call: TRBJ2-7; v_call: TRBV6-6; cdr3_aa: CASSLAGTSYEQYF; cdr3_nt: TGTGCCAGCAGTTTGGCGGGGACCTCCTACGAGCAGTACTTC
d_call: TRBD2; clone_size: -; j_call: TRBJ2-7; v_call: TRBV4-2; cdr3_aa: CASSRDLASGTYEQYF; cdr3_nt: TGTGCCAGCAGCCGAGACCTGGCTAGCGGGACCTACGAGCAGTACTTC
d_call: -; clone_size: few; j_call: TRBJ1-1; v_call: TRBV5-4; cdr3_aa: CASSLGRDEAFF; cdr3_nt: TGTGCCAGCAGCTTGGGGAGGGATGAAGCTTTCTTT
d_call: TRBD2; clone_size: -; j_call: TRBJ2-3; v_call: TRBV7-6; cdr3_aa: CASSLNLAGVTSTDTQYF; cdr3_nt: TGTGCCAGCAGCTTAAATCTAGCGGGTGTAACTAGCACAGATACGCAGTATTTT
d_call: -; clone_size: -; j_call: TRBJ2-2; v_call: TRBV6-5; cdr3_aa: CASRSDFKNTGELFF; cdr3_nt: TGTGCCAGCAGAAGTGACTTTAAGAACACCGGGGAGCTGTTTTTT
d_call: -; clone_size: few; j_call: TRBJ2-7; v_call: TRBV2; cdr3_aa: CFFKQKAAYEQYF; cdr3_nt: TGTTTTTTCAAGCAGAAGGCGGCATACGAGCAGTACTTC
d_call: TRBD2; clone_size: -; j_call: TRBJ2-2; v_call: TRBV27; cdr3_aa: CASSSGLALHTGELFF; cdr3_nt: TGTGCCAGCAGTTCCGGACTAGCGCTACACACCGGGGAGCTGTTTTTT
d_call: TRBD1; clone_size: -; j_call: TRBJ1-5; v_call: TRBV19; cdr3_aa: CASSSTGVGQPQHF; cdr3_nt: TGTGCCAGTTCCAGCACAGGGGTCGGACAGCCCCAGCATTTT
d_call: TRBD1; clone_size: -; j_call: TRBJ2-2; v_call: TRBV11-2; cdr3_aa: CASSFRSGTGYTGELFF; cdr3_nt: TGTGCCAGCAGCTTTCGATCCGGGACAGGGTACACCGGGGAGCTGTTTTTT
d_call: TRBD2; clone_size: once; j_call: TRBJ2-1; v_call: TRBV7-9; cdr3_aa: CASSDSGSDYNEQFF; cdr3_nt: TGTGCCAGCAGCGATAGCGGGAGCGACTACAATGAGCAGTTCTTC
d_call: TRBD2; clone_size: -; j_call: TRBJ2-3; v_call: TRBV5-1; cdr3_aa: CASSLASSGSSDTQYF; cdr3_nt: TGCGCCAGCAGCTTAGCCTCTAGCGGGAGCTCAGATACGCAGTATTTT
d_call: TRBD1; clone_size: -; j_call: TRBJ2-7; v_call: TRBV5-1; cdr3_aa: CASSSHLTGTGGSYEQYF; cdr3_nt: TGCGCCAGCAGCTCCCACCTTACCGGGACAGGCGGATCCTACGAGCAGTACTTC
d_call: TRBD2; clone_size: few; j_call: TRBJ2-2; v_call: TRBV4-2; cdr3_aa: CASSRPTSGGSAGELFF; cdr3_nt: TGTGCCAGCAGCCGCCCGACTAGCGGGGGGTCGGCCGGGGAGCTGTTTTTT
d_call: -; clone_size: -; j_call: TRBJ1-3; v_call: TRBV28; cdr3_aa: CASSPRESGSGTGNTIYF; cdr3_nt: TGTGCCAGCAGTCCCCGGGAGTCGGGTTCGGGCACTGGAAACACCATATATTTT
d_call: -; clone_size: -; j_call: TRBJ1-2; v_call: TRBV5-1; cdr3_aa: CASSLAAGGDYGYTF; cdr3_nt: TGCGCCAGCAGCTTGGCTGCCGGGGGTGACTATGGCTACACCTTC
d_call: TRBD1; clone_size: -; j_call: TRBJ1-1; v_call: TRBV5-1; cdr3_aa: CASSLQGAQNTEAFF; cdr3_nt: TGCGCCAGCAGTTTACAGGGGGCCCAGAACACTGAAGCTTTCTTT
d_call: -; clone_size: once; j_call: TRBJ2-7; v_call: TRBV11-3; cdr3_aa: CASTSRSYEQYF; cdr3_nt: TGTGCCAGCACCTCTCGGTCGTACGAGCAGTACTTC
d_call: TRBD2; clone_size: -; j_call: TRBJ2-7; v_call: TRBV27; cdr3_aa: CASSLYGLADYEQYF; cdr3_nt: TGTGCCAGCAGTTTATACGGACTAGCGGACTACGAGCAGTACTTC
d_call: TRBD1; clone_size: -; j_call: TRBJ1-2; v_call: TRBV30; cdr3_aa: CAWSGDRGYGYTF; cdr3_nt: TGTGCCTGGAGTGGTGACAGGGGCTATGGCTACACCTTC
d_call: -; clone_size: -; j_call: TRBJ1-6; v_call: TRBV15; cdr3_aa: CATVDSSPLHF; cdr3_nt: TGTGCCACCGTGGACAGCTCACCCCTCCACTTT
d_call: TRBD2; clone_size: -; j_call: TRBJ2-1; v_call: TRBV6-6; cdr3_aa: CASLGGAYNEQFF; cdr3_nt: TGTGCCAGCCTTGGGGGGGCCTACAATGAGCAGTTCTTC
d_call: -; clone_size: -; j_call: TRBJ2-3; v_call: TRBV29-1; cdr3_aa: CSVLIDGRRTDTQYF; cdr3_nt: TGCAGCGTCCTCATTGATGGAAGGAGGACAGATACGCAGTATTTT
d_call: TRBD1; clone_size: -; j_call: TRBJ1-5; v_call: TRBV7-9; cdr3_aa: CASSLGDRDKPQHF; cdr3_nt: TGTGCCAGCAGCTTAGGTGACAGGGACAAGCCCCAGCATTTT
d_call: TRBD1; clone_size: -; j_call: TRBJ1-6; v_call: TRBV30; cdr3_aa: CAWSPLTGFTSPLHF; cdr3_nt: TGTGCCTGGAGTCCCCTGACAGGGTTTACTTCACCCCTCCACTTT
d_call: -; clone_size: -; j_call: TRBJ1-3; v_call: TRBV30; cdr3_aa: CAWGKGAGNTIYF; cdr3_nt: TGTGCCTGGGGGAAGGGGGCTGGAAACACCATATATTTT
d_call: TRBD1; clone_size: -; j_call: TRBJ2-7; v_call: TRBV7-9; cdr3_aa: CSSSSTGQGYEQYF; cdr3_nt: TGTTCCAGCAGCTCCACGGGACAGGGGTACGAGCAGTACTTC
d_call: TRBD1; clone_size: -; j_call: TRBJ2-2; v_call: TRBV5-4; cdr3_aa: CASSNWGPGGRRGGELFF; cdr3_nt: TGTGCCAGCAGCAATTGGGGACCAGGGGGCCGTAGGGGCGGGGAGCTGTTTTTT
d_call: -; clone_size: -; j_call: TRBJ2-1; v_call: TRBV28; cdr3_aa: CASSLFGTGELF; cdr3_nt: TGTGCCAGCAGTTTATTTGGGACGGGAGAACTCTTC
d_call: -; clone_size: -; j_call: TRBJ1-2; v_call: TRBV4-3; cdr3_aa: CASSQEARGFYGYTF; cdr3_nt: TGCGCCAGCAGCCAAGAGGCCAGGGGTTTCTATGGCTACACCTTC
d_call: TRBD1; clone_size: -; j_call: TRBJ2-3; v_call: TRBV5-3; cdr3_aa: CARDRGTDTQYF; cdr3_nt: TGTGCCAGAGACAGGGGCACAGATACGCAGTATTTT
d_call: TRBD1; clone_size: -; j_call: TRBJ2-2; v_call: TRBV19; cdr3_aa: CASSQATGWPGELFF; cdr3_nt: TGTGCCAGTAGCCAGGCGACAGGGTGGCCCGGGGAGCTGTTTTTT
d_call: -; clone_size: once; j_call: TRBJ2-2; v_call: TRBV27; cdr3_aa: CASSLSATGELFF; cdr3_nt: TGTGCCAGCAGTTTATCAGCGACCGGGGAGCTGTTTTTT
d_call: -; clone_size: -; j_call: TRBJ2-2; v_call: TRBV18; cdr3_aa: CASSPIGGLRTRNTGELFF; cdr3_nt: TGTGCCAGCTCACCAATTGGGGGCTTGCGGACTAGGAACACCGGGGAGCTGTTTTTT
d_call: TRBD1; clone_size: -; j_call: TRBJ2-7; v_call: TRBV19; cdr3_aa: CASSPWTGDYEQYF; cdr3_nt: TGTGCCAGTAGTCCATGGACAGGGGACTACGAGCAGTACTTC
d_call: -; clone_size: -; j_call: TRBJ1-5; v_call: TRBV6-5; cdr3_aa: CASSYTGALNQPQHF; cdr3_nt: TGTGCCAGCAGTTATACTGGGGCCCTCAATCAGCCCCAGCATTTT
d_call: -; clone_size: -; j_call: TRBJ1-1; v_call: TRBV19; cdr3_aa: CASLLGGAMNTEAFF; cdr3_nt: TGTGCCAGTCTCCTAGGAGGAGCTATGAACACTGAAGCTTTCTTT
d_call: -; clone_size: -; j_call: TRBJ1-2; v_call: TRBV29-1; cdr3_aa: CSVDPPTGHGYTF; cdr3_nt: TGCAGCGTTGATCCACCGACAGGTCATGGCTACACCTTC
d_call: -; clone_size: -; j_call: TRBJ2-5; v_call: TRBV14; cdr3_aa: CASSQGMAWREQYF; cdr3_nt: TGTGCCAGCAGCCAAGGGATGGCTTGGAGGGAGCAGTACTTC
d_call: -; clone_size: few; j_call: TRBJ2-2; v_call: TRBV6-6; cdr3_aa: CASSYSTRAIGELFF; cdr3_nt: TGTGCCAGCAGTTACTCGACCAGGGCTATCGGGGAGCTGTTTTTT
d_call: -; clone_size: -; j_call: TRBJ1-1; v_call: TRBV18; cdr3_aa: CASSPADAVTEAFF; cdr3_nt: TGTGCCAGCTCACCCGCCGACGCGGTCACTGAAGCTTTCTTT
d_call: TRBD1; clone_size: -; j_call: TRBJ2-7; v_call: TRBV5-1; cdr3_aa: CASSLRTGEGEQYF; cdr3_nt: TGCGCCAGCAGCCTCCGGACAGGGGAGGGCGAGCAGTACTTC
d_call: -; clone_size: -; j_call: TRBJ2-6; v_call: TRBV6-4; cdr3_aa: CASSPGMARGANVLTF; cdr3_nt: TGTGCCAGCAGTCCGGGGATGGCTCGGGGGGCCAACGTCCTGACTTTC
d_call: TRBD1; clone_size: -; j_call: TRBJ2-3; v_call: TRBV5-4; cdr3_aa: CASSLPGGNTDTQYF; cdr3_nt: TGTGCCAGCAGCTTGCCAGGGGGCAATACAGATACGCAGTATTTT